This TCR beta chain was profiled in a study of blood T cell repertoires in COVID-19. Trimming shortened V by 0 bases and J by 1 base, and 5 bases separated the two germline ends. This CDR3 is built from 15 residues. Germline loops: CDR1 SGHNT, CDR2 YYREEE (reference sequence). Generated by immunoSEQ multiplex PCR, the TCRdb table keeps only in-frame clones and is missing some. This table holds 300,000 to 400,000 clones, approximately 86% found once. The receptor was derived from a woman aged 40 to 55 with acute COVID-19. Sequencing was carried out using PBMCs or T cells enriched from blood (not recorded which). The chain employs TRBV5-4 and TRBJ2-6, with no clear D. Written as DNA, the CDR3 is TGTGCCAGCAGCTTGGCTAGGTCTGGGGCCAACGTCCTGACTTTC. Its translation is CASSLARSGANVLTF.